The subject of this entry is one TCR beta chain. In the original processing: By means of reference gene primer amplification, nucleated cell counts were estimated. Method: immunoSEQ multiplex PCR; TCRdb's copy keeps in-frame clones and lacks some. V, J and clone size derive from that table, while D and trimming were established from the DNA sequence. The table records some 240,000 clones, 80% to 95% of them present only once. This sample was included in a study of blood T cell repertoires in COVID-19. About the research overall: Donors in the United States, Italy and Spain gave samples during acute or convalescent COVID-19. The analysed material was cDNA or gDNA that came from T cells, B-cell-depleted T cells, or PBMCs.

Trimming took 4 bases from V and 5 from J; bases not matched to a gene: 9. This CDR3 region has 15 residues. Germline V gene lookup returns CDR1 SGHNT and CDR2 YYREEE (reference sequence). Seattle enrolled patients during active infection and tracked them longitudinally. The clonotype was recovered from a man aged 55-75 years with COVID-19, enrolled during active disease. The V and J genes are TRBV5-4 and TRBJ1-1; 9 bases fit TRBD1. The sequenced sample consisted of peripheral blood. Written as DNA, the CDR3 is TGTGCCAGCAGCGCGAACTCACAGGGGGCAACTGAAGCTTTCTTT. Protein sequence: CASSANSQGATEAFF.